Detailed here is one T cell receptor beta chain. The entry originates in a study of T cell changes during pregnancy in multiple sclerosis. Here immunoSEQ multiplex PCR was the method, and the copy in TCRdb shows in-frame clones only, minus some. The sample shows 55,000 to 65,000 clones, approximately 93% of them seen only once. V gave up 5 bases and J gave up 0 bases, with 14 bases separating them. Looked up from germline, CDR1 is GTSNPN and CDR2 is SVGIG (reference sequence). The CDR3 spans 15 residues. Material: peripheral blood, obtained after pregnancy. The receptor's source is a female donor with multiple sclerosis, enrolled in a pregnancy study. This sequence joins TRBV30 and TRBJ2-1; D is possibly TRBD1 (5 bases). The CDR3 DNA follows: TGTGCCTGGGACCAGGGATCGAGCTCCTACAATGAGCAGTTCTTC. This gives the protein CAWDQGSSSYNEQFF.